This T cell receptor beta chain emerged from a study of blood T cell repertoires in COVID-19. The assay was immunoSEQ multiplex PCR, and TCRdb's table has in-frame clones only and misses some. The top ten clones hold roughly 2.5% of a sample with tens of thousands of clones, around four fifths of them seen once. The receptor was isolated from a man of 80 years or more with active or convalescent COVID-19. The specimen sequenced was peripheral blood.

CDR3 in DNA: TGTGCCAGCAGCCGGGACAGCCGGGCCGGGGAGCTGTTTTTT. Its translation is CASSRDSRAGELFF. The V and J genes are TRBV7-8 and TRBJ2-2, with 7 bases matching TRBD1. V was clipped by 5 bases and J by 6 bases; unmatched bases: 6. Germline V CDR1 and CDR2: SGHVS, FQNEAQ. There are 14 residues in the CDR3.